This T cell receptor (beta chain) appears in the sequencing data of a study of blood T cell repertoires in COVID-19. Across the study: The study drew acute and convalescent COVID-19 samples from the United States, Italy and Spain. PBMCs, B-cell-depleted T cells, or T cells were the source of the cDNA or gDNA that made up the material.

Methods used by the authors: Reference gene primers were amplified, and this amplification served to estimate nucleated cell counts. The assay was immunoSEQ multiplex PCR, and TCRdb's table has in-frame clones only and misses some. V, J and clone size are those of that table, while D and trimming were read from the DNA. The repertoire holds fewer than 200,000 clones, with around 85% as singletons. Trimming left V 1 base short and J 0 bases short, with 7 bases between. The CDR3 extends over 14 amino acids. The germline gives CDR1 SEHNR, CDR2 FQNEAQ (reference sequence). Sequences were obtained from peripheral blood. This TCR was sampled from an elderly woman with acute or convalescent COVID-19. The rearrangement links TRBV7-9 to TRBJ2-7; D not resolved. CDR3 coding DNA: TGTGCCAGCAGCTTAGACTTTAGCTCCTACGAGCAGTACTTC. Translation gives CASSLDFSSYEQYF.